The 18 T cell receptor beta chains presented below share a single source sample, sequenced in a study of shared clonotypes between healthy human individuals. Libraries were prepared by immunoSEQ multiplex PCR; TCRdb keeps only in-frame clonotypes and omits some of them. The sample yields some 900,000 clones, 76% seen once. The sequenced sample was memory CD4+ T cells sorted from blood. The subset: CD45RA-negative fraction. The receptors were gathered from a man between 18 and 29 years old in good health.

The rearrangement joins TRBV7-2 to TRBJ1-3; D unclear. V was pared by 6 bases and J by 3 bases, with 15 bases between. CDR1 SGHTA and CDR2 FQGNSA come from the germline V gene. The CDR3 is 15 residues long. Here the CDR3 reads CASSSDHGHGNTIYF. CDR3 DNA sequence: TGTGCCAGCAGTTCCGATCACGGTCATGGAAACACCATATATTTT.

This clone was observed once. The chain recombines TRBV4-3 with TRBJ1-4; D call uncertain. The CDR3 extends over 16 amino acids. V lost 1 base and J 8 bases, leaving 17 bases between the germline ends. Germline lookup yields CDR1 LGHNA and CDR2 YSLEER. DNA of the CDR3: TGCGCCAGCAGCCAAGTGGCCCAACCCTTCAGGGAAAAACTGTTTTTT. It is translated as CASSQVAQPFREKLFF.

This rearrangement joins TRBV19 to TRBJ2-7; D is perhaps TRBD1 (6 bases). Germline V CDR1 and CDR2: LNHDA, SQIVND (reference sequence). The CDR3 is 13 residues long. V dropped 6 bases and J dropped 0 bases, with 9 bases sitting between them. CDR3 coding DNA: TGTGCCAGTAGCCCGGACAGCTCCTACGAGCAGTACTTC. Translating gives CASSPDSSYEQYF.

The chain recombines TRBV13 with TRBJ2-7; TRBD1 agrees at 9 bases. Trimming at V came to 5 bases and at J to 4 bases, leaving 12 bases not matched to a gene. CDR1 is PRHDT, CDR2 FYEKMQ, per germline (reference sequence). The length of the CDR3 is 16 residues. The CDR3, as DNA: TGTGCCAGCAGCCCCGGCGTGGGACAGGGAAAGTACGAGCAGTACTTC. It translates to CASSPGVGQGKYEQYF.

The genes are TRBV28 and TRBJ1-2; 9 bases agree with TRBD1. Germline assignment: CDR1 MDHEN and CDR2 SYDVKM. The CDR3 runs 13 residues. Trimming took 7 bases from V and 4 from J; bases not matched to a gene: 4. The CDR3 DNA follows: TGTGCCAGCATAGGGGACAGGGCCTATGGCTACACCTTC. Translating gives CASIGDRAYGYTF.

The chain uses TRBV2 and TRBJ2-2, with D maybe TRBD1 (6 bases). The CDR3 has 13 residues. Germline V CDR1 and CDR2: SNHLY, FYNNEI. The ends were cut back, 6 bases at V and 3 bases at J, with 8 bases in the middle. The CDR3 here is CASRWTDTGELFF. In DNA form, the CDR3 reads TGTGCCAGCAGGTGGACAGACACCGGGGAGCTGTTTTTT.

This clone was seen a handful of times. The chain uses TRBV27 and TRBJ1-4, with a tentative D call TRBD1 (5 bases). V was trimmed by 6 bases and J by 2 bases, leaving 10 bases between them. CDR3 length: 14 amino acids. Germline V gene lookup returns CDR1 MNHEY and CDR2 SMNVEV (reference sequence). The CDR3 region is CASRGTTTNEKLFF. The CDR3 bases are TGTGCCAGCAGGGGGACGACCACTAATGAAAAACTGTTTTTT. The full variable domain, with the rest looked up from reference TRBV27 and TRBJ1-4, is EAQVTQNPRYLITVTGKKLTVTCSQNMNHEYMSWYRQDPGLGLRQIYYSMNVEVTDKGDVPEGYKVSRKEKRNFPLILESPSPNQTSLYFCASRGTTTNEKLFFGSGTQLSVL.

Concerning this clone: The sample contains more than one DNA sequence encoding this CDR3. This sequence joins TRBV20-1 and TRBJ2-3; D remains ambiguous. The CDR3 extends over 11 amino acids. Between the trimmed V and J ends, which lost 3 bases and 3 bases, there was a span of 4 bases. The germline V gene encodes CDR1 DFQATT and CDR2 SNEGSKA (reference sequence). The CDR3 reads CSARITDTQYF. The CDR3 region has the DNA TGCAGTGCTAGGATTACAGATACGCAGTATTTT.

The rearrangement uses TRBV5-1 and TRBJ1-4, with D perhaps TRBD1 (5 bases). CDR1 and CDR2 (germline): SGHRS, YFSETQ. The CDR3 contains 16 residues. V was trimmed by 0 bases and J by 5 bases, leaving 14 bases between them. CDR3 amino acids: CASSLGPGLRNEKLFF. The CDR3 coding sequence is TGCGCCAGCAGCTTGGGACCAGGGCTAAGGAATGAAAAACTGTTTTTT. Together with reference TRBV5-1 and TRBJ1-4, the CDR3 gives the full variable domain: KAGVTQTPRYLIKTRGQQVTLSCSPISGHRSVSWYQQTPGQGLQFLFEYFSETQRNKGNFPGRFSGRQFSNSRSEMNVSTLELGDSALYLCASSLGPGLRNEKLFFGSGTQLSVL.

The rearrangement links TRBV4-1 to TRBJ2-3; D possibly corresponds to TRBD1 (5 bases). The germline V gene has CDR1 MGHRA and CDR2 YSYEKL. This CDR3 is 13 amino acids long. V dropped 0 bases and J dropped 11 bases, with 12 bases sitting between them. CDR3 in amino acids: CASSQDRTLMQYF. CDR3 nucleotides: TGCGCCAGCAGCCAAGATCGGACACTTATGCAGTATTTT.

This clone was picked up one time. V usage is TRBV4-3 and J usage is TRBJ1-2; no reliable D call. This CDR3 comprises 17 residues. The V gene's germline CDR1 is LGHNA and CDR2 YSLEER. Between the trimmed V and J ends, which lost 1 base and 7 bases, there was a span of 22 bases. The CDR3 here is CASSQVPIKDTAGGYTF. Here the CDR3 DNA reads TGCGCCAGCAGCCAAGTGCCTATAAAGGATACGGCGGGTGGCTACACCTTC.

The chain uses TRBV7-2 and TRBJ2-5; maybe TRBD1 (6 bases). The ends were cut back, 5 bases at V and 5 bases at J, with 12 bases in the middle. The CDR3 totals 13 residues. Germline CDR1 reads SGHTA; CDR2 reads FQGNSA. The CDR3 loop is CASSQDRRETQYF. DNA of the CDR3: TGTGCCAGCAGCCAGGACAGACGGGAGACCCAGTACTTC.

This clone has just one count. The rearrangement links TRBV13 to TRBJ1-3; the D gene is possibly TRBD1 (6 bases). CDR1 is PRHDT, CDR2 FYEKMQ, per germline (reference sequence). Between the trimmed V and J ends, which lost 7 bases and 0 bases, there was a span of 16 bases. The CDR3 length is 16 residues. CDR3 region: CASTIGGRSSGNTIYF. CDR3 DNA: TGTGCCAGCACCATCGGGGGCAGGAGCTCTGGAAACACCATATATTTT.

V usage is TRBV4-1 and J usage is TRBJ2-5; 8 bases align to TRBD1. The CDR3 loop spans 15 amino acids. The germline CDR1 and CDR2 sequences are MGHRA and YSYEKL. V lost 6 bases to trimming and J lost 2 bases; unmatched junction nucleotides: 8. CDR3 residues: CASSFNRGLQETQYF. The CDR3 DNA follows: TGCGCCAGCAGTTTTAACAGGGGGTTGCAAGAGACCCAGTACTTC.

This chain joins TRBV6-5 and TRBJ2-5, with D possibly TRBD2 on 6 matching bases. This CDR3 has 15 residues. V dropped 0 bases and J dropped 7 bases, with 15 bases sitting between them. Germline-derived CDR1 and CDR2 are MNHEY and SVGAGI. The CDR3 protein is CASSYSRERVGTQYF. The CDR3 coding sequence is TGTGCCAGCAGTTACTCCCGGGAGAGAGTGGGGACCCAGTACTTC.

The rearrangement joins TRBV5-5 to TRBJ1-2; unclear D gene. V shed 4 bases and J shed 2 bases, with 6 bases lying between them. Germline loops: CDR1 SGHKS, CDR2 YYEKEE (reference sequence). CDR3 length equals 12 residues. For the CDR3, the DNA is TGTGCCAGCAGCGCTGACAACTATGGCTACACCTTC. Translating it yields CASSADNYGYTF.

The CDR3 sequence: CASSSGGGGAVHEQYF. The CDR3 DNA is TGCGCCAGCAGCTCCGGGGGAGGGGGCGCCGTCCACGAGCAGTACTTC. The chain uses TRBV5-1 and TRBJ2-7; possibly TRBD1 or TRBD2 for D (7 bases each). Trimming cost V 3 bases and J 5 bases, with 21 bases left between them. Germline V CDR1 and CDR2: SGHRS, YFSETQ. The CDR3 length is 16 residues.

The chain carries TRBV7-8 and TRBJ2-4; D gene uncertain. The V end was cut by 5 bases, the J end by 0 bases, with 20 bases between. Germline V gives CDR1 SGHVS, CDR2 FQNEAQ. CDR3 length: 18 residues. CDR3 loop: CASSQPPYQELAKNIQYF. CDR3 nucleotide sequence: TGTGCCAGCAGCCAGCCACCGTATCAGGAACTAGCCAAAAACATTCAGTACTTC.